This T cell receptor beta chain derives from a study of T cells in Graves' hyperthyroidism and ophthalmopathy. From RNA transcripts, TCR beta CDR3 regions were amplified. HTBI primers drove first-round RT-PCR of the TCR CDR3. In TCRdb, the multiplex PCR reads were re-called with MiXCR into one record per CDR3 protein. The sample consists of 300,000 to 450,000 distinct CDR3 sequences, roughly 14% of them appearing once. This clonotype was seen ten or more times. This sequence was found in a woman younger than 35 with Graves' hyperthyroidism that later progressed to Graves' ophthalmopathy. The sequenced sample was blood.

The CDR3 sequence is CASSPGTETSYEQYF. DNA of the CDR3: TGTGCCAGCAGCCCTGGGACGGAAACATCCTACGAGCAGTACTTC. This chain links TRBV7-3 with TRBJ2-7; TRBD1 or TRBD2 may be the D gene (5 bases each). The germline gives CDR1 SGHTA, CDR2 FQGTGA. The CDR3 is made up of 15 amino acids. The germline V and J ends were trimmed by 5 bases and 1 base, with 15 bases remaining between them. Together with reference TRBV7-3 and TRBJ2-7, the CDR3 gives the full variable domain: GAGVSQTPSNKVTEKGKYVELRCDPISGHTALYWYRQSLGQGPEFLIYFQGTGAADDSGLPNDRFFAVRPEGSVSTLKIQRTERGDSAVYLCASSPGTETSYEQYFGPGTRLTVT.